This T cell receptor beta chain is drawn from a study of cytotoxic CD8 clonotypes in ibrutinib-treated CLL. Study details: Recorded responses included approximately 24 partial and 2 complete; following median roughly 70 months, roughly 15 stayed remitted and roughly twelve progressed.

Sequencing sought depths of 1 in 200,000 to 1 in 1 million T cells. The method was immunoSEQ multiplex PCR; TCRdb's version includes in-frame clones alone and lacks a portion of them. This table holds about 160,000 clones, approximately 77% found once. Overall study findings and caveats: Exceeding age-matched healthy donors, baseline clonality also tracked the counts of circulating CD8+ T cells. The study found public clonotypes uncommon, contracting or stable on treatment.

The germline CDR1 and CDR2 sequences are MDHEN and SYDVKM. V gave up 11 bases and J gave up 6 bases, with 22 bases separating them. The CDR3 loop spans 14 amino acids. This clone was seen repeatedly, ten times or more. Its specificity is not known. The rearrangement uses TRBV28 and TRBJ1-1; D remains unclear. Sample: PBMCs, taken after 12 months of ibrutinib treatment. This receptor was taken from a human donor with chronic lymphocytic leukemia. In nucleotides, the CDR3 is TGTGCCGGGAGCCGGGGTAGTAGGATTTCTGAAGCTTTCTTT. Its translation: CAGSRGSRISEAFF.